The 2 T cell receptor beta chains listed next were all sequenced from one sample in a study of tumor and adjacent non-tumor tissue in lung cancer. No cell sorting was done before RNA was extracted from the tissue. The library came from three nested PCR rounds adapted from ARM-PCR protocols. Each CDR3 protein gets one entry after TCRdb re-called the multiplex PCR reads with MiXCR. The table has fewer than 150,000 distinct CDR3 sequences, around 61% seen once. Sequencing was performed on lung tumor tissue. Receptors were obtained from a man aged 60 to 69 with small cell lung cancer.

Note on this clonotype: The junction departs from germline at one end; a sequencing error may be responsible. V gene TRBV11-3 combines with J gene TRBJ2-1; TRBD2 might be the D (6 bases). Germline CDR1 is SGHNT and CDR2 is YENEEA. The length of the CDR3 is 14 residues. This chain's CDR3 is CASSLEISGNEQFF. In DNA form, the CDR3 reads TGTGCGAGCAGCTTGGAGATTAGCGGCAATGAGCAGTTCTTC.

This clonotype rates as medium-sized. V gene TRBV11-2 combines with J gene TRBJ2-3, with D possibly TRBD2 on 6 matching bases. CDR1 is SGHAT and CDR2 is FQNNGV in the germline V gene. V was shortened by 3 bases and J by 3 bases, with 10 bases between the two germline ends. The CDR3 loop spans 14 amino acids. DNA for the CDR3: TGTGCCAGCAGCTTTGGGAGGTGGACAGATACGCAGTATTTT. Translating gives CASSFGRWTDTQYF. The full variable domain, its missing parts supplied by reference TRBV11-2 and TRBJ2-3, is EAGVAQSPRYKIIEKRQSVAFWCNPISGHATLYWYQQILGQGPKLLIQFQNNGVVDDSQLPKDRFSAERLKGVDSTLKIQPAKLEDSAVYLCASSFGRWTDTQYFGPGTRLTVL.